The following is a T cell receptor (beta chain) sequence with its context. Its target is unknown. Amplified TCR beta CDR3 regions came from RNA transcripts. HTBI primers were used for first-round RT-PCR of the TCR CDR3. In TCRdb, the multiplex PCR reads were re-called with MiXCR into one record per CDR3 protein. This table has about 600,000 distinct CDR3 sequences, approximately 14% appearing once. V was shortened by 5 bases and J by 3 bases, with 10 bases between the two germline ends. Germline CDR1 is DFQATT and CDR2 is SNEGSKA (reference sequence). This CDR3 has 13 residues. The sample comes from a study of T cells in Graves' hyperthyroidism and ophthalmopathy. Patients with uncontrolled infections, other autoimmune diseases, pregnancy or lactation were excluded. Study-level results: Most thyroid-expanded clonotypes above 0.001 were also found in blood. From stable hyperthyroidism, ophthalmopathy was separated by a 13 V-J model.

The receptor's source is a woman aged 18-29 years with Graves' ophthalmopathy. The chain employs TRBV20-1 and TRBJ2-2, with D possibly being TRBD2 (7 bases). The sequencing sample was made of blood. CDR3 in DNA: TGCAGTGCTGACGGGGGGCACACCGGGGAGCTGTTTTTT. Residues: CSADGGHTGELFF.